The 3 T cell receptor beta chains below come from one sample, sequenced in a study of shared clonotypes between healthy human individuals. Using immunoSEQ multiplex PCR, the repertoire was profiled, and TCRdb retains in-frame clones only, with some absent. The table records nearly 1 million clones, roughly 72% of them present only once. Sequencing was performed on memory CD4+ T cells sorted from blood. Documented subset: CD45RA-negative fraction. These receptors all come from a man aged 18 to 29 in good health.

The chain links TRBV7-2 to TRBJ2-2; 9 bases agree with TRBD2. V lost 1 base, J lost 7 bases, and 4 bases stayed unmatched. The CDR3 sequence is 15 residues long. Germline V lookup: CDR1 SGHTA, CDR2 FQGNSA. CDR3 DNA: TGTGCCAGCAGCTTAGTAGCGGGAGTGGTCGGGGAGCTGTTTTTT. Translating it yields CASSLVAGVVGELFF.

This chain joins TRBV9 and TRBJ2-1; D might be TRBD2 (6 bases). This CDR3 has 16 amino acids. The ends were cut back, 4 bases at V and 1 base at J, with 15 bases in the middle. CDR1 is SGDLS and CDR2 is YYNGEE in the germline V gene. The CDR3 sequence is CASSPPGSGSYNEQFF. The CDR3 nucleotides read TGTGCCAGCAGCCCCCCCGGAAGCGGGTCCTACAATGAGCAGTTCTTC.

The rearrangement joins TRBV2 to TRBJ2-5; 7 bases match TRBD1. This CDR3 spans 15 amino acids. Germline loops: CDR1 SNHLY, CDR2 FYNNEI. J lost 0 bases, V lost 7 bases, and 8 bases had no gene match. CDR3 in amino acids: CASIARDSHQETQYF. CDR3 bases: TGTGCCAGCATAGCTCGGGACAGCCACCAAGAGACCCAGTACTTC.